This T cell receptor beta chain stems from a study of blood T cells in healthy people across ages (dated by TCRdb to 2015 to 2017). For context, the study as a whole: In model experiments, template switching captured roughly one uniquely barcoded TCR beta cDNA molecule for every two T cells. Using the same blood draw, the study looked at two additional independent replicas of 1 million unique cDNA reads for two donors, one aged 18 to 30 and the other aged 80 or older. Donors were grouped into four age groups: young (average approximately 16 years), middle-aged (over 35), aged (62) and long-lived (over 80). Age-related changes in TCR beta repertoire diversity were measured in the study by deep sequencing normalized with unique cDNA molecular identifiers.

This clonotype turned up a few times. The antigen it recognizes is unknown. Per-base quality was not reported, and no clone a single base away is much larger than it. Donors were around 37 systemically healthy Caucasian individuals from Russia aged about 6 to 100 years. Each donor gave ten milliliters of peripheral blood, collected into EDTA-treated Vacutainer tubes. PBMCs were isolated by Ficoll-Paque density-gradient centrifugation, with at least 7 million obtained per sample. Total RNA was extracted from PBMCs with Trizol reagent, with at least 6 micrograms obtained per sample. The percentages of naive CD45RAhigh/CD27high T cells were determined by flow cytometry on a PBMC aliquot from every donor. Overall study results and their limits: Donor CMV infection status was unknown, potentially confounding age-related changes in expanded clonotypes. Total diversity estimates from one million sequenced T cells were considered lower bounds and underestimates. Observed TCR beta diversity per million T cells fell roughly linearly with age, and a significant reduction was already apparent by age roughly 40. The long-lived group showed more naive CD4+ T cells, fewer expanded clones and increased TCR diversity than the aged group, suggesting age selection. There was a strong correlation between observed TCR beta diversity and the percentage of naive T cells measured by flow cytometry. Bulk unsorted PBMC profiling prevented conclusive comparison of naive and antigen-experienced compartments.

Libraries were built with 5' RACE. This sample was sequenced with an Illumina HiSeq 2500. A second about 7 to 12 cycle PCR used a sample-barcoded 5' primer and a J-beta primer mix. Each TCR beta cDNA molecule received a unique molecular identifier from a template-switch 5' adaptor carrying 12 random nucleotides. Each sample yielded at least 2.5 million CDR3-containing paired-end reads. First-strand cDNA synthesis was performed from all RNA using the Mint cDNA synthesis kit, with priming by a TRBC-specific oligonucleotide. Following uracil-DNA glycosylase treatment, all cDNA underwent a first 18-cycle PCR with the universal primers M1SS and BC2_uni_R. The original methods were these. For normalization, 1 million high-quality reads, each with a distinct molecular identifier, were randomly selected from each sample. Reads sharing molecular identifiers were discarded rather than binned into consensus sequences. MiTCR, set to a Q25 quality threshold and the strictest error-elimination algorithm, was used for CDR3 identification, clonotype clustering and error correction. A nonparametric unseen species model using Euler transformation provided a lower-bound estimate of total TCR beta diversity. TCRdb reprocessed the public reads (quality trimming at Q25 with fastp, clone calling with MiXCR) and kept in-frame beta chains. Merged by CDR3 protein, the rows form single entries marked with the most common genes and DNA. Clone size and V and J calls follow TCRdb, not the original study. The sample table lists 450,000 to 600,000 distinct CDR3 sequences, roughly a quarter of them with a count of one. The ten largest clonotypes hold about 3.9% of the sample.

Taken from cysteine to phenylalanine, the CDR3 has 14 residues. Left in the record is the CDR3 DNA by itself, 42 bases read in frame from the first base. Via the germline V gene, CDR1 is MNHEY and CDR2 SVGEGT. The sample also formed part of further work on T cells of mothers and their children. The second publication reports: Nine systemically healthy Caucasian individuals served as donors, namely three mothers together with their six children. cDNA synthesis used all of the extracted RNA, with roughly 1.5 ug of RNA in each 15 ul reaction. Sample barcodes and 2-4 random nucleotides were added via the M1S primer in the second PCR. More than 8 million TCR beta CDR3 reads were obtained from each mother, and roughly 3.1 million reads were obtained from each child. Thymic selection similarly shapes TCR recombination output in related and unrelated pairs, with minor effect from inherited differences. Normalized repertoire overlap was always found to be slightly, but never significantly, higher in related mother-child pairs than in unrelated mother-child pairs. With a sensitivity of around 97 clones per million clonotypes, no persistent microchimeric T cell clones were detected. The study used deep NGS to compare TCR beta repertoires of mothers and children, seeking features distinguishing related mother-child pairs from unrelated individuals. The mean age was roughly 40 +/- 4 years for the mothers and around 10 +/- 4 years for the children. After adapter ligation was performed with NEBNext reagents, the libraries were sequenced on an Illumina HiSeq 2000 with 100+100 nt paired-end reads. To prevent cross-contamination, the mother and child libraries were prepared a month apart and were sequenced in separate runs. For each donor, between 500,000 and 2,000,000 distinct TCR beta clonotypes were identified. Naive TCR beta clonotypes were estimated from low-frequency clonotypes matched to each donor's FACS-determined naive share, without sorting.

This sequence was found in a boy aged 2 to 9 in good health. In this chain, TRBV6-2 or TRBV6-3 is recombined with TRBJ2-7, and TRBD2 matches 9 of the central bases. The J call is uncertain, as TRBJ2-1 better fits the DNA end. Specimen: blood. The nucleotides are TGTGCCAGCAAGAGGCTAGCGGGACGCAATGAGCAGTTCTTC. It codes for CASKRLAGRNEQFF.